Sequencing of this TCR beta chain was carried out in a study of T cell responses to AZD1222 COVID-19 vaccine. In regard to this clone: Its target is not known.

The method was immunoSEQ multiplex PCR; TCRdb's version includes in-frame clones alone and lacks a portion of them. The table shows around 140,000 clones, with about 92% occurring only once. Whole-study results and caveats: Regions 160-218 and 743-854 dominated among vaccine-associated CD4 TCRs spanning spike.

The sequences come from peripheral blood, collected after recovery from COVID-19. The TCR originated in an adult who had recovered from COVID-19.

CDR3 residues: CASSIITPTSDYGYTF. In DNA form, the CDR3 reads TGTGCCAGTAGTATTATCACACCGACTTCCGACTATGGCTACACCTTC. The chain is built from TRBV19 and TRBJ1-2; the D is unclear. CDR1 LNHDA and CDR2 SQIVND come from the germline V gene (reference sequence). This CDR3 region has 16 residues. Trimming took off 3 bases at V and 3 bases at J, with 17 bases between the two ends.